The clone carrying this TCR beta chain was seen only once. Its antigen remains unknown. These data originate in a study of CD8 T cells in Susac syndrome. Study-wide results and caveats: TCR sequencing and HLA analysis covered a relatively small number of individuals.

RNA amounts of about 0.5 to 1 ug underwent reverse transcription with random hexamers. Amplification of TCR beta CDR3 used immunoSEQ multiplex PCR across 54 Vbeta and 13 Jbeta. In TCRdb, the immunoSEQ multiplex PCR reads were re-called with MiXCR into one record per CDR3 protein. The sample lists under 200,000 distinct CDR3 sequences; 90% to 95% were seen once. The authors sequenced TCR beta from blood CD8+ and CD4+ T cells. Negative magnetic isolation gave CD8+ and CD4+ cells; FACS enriched CD8+ TEMRA. V lost 2 bases and J 10 bases, leaving 13 bases between the germline ends. The CDR3 spans 14 residues. Germline CDR1 is SGDLS and CDR2 is YYNGEE.

The sequenced sample consisted of CD4+ T cells from PBMCs. The gene calls are TRBV9 and TRBJ1-6; the D gene is possibly TRBD1 (6 bases). The sequence derives from a human donor in good health. As DNA, the CDR3 is TGTGCCAGCAGCGTCTCAGGGGTAGGATCACCCCTCCACTTT. This sequence encodes CASSVSGVGSPLHF.